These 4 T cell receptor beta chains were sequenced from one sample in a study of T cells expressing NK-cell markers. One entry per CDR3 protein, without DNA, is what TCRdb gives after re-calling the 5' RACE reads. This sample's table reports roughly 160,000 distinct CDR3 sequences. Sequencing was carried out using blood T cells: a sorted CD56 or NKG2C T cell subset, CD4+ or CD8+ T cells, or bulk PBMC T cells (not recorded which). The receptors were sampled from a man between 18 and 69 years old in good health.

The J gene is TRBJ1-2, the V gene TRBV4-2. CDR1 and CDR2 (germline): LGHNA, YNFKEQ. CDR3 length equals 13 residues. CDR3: CASSQVSEDGYTF.

CDR3: CASSQAPGQGAYEQYF. This chain uses TRBV3-1 with TRBJ2-7; the D call from TCRdb, TRBD1, cannot be confirmed without DNA. This CDR3 comprises 16 residues. Germline lookup yields CDR1 LGHDT and CDR2 YNNKEL (reference sequence).

CDR3 region: CASSLALAGGPGETQYF. The chain combines TRBV7-2 with TRBJ2-5; the D gene TCRdb calls, TRBD2, cannot be checked with no DNA. Germline V lookup: CDR1 SGHTA, CDR2 FQGNSA. The CDR3 sequence is 17 residues long.

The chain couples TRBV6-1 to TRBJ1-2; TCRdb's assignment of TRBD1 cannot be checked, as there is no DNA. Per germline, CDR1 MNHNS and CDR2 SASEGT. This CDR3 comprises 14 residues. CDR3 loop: CASSPEGEPYGYTF.